These 28 T cell receptor beta chains share one sample of origin, sequenced in a study of T cell changes during pregnancy in multiple sclerosis. TCRdb's copy holds only in-frame clones and misses some; the assay was immunoSEQ multiplex PCR. The repertoire holds roughly 48,000 clones, with 88% as singletons. Material: CD4+ T cells from peripheral blood mononuclear cells, obtained in the second trimester of pregnancy. The receptors here all came from a female donor with multiple sclerosis, enrolled in a pregnancy study.

V gene TRBV11-2 combines with J gene TRBJ1-1, with a tentative D call TRBD1 (5 bases). The CDR3 totals 12 residues. The V end was cut by 6 bases, the J end by 11 bases, with 16 bases between. Germline loops: CDR1 SGHAT, CDR2 FQNNGV. CDR3 protein: CASRKEAGSAFF. The CDR3, as DNA: TGTGCCAGCAGGAAAGAGGCAGGGTCGGCTTTCTTT.

The V gene is TRBV19, the J gene TRBJ2-1, with 10 bases lining up with TRBD2. V was pared by 3 bases and J by 8 bases, with 4 bases of the junction left unmatched. The CDR3 loop spans 14 amino acids. Germline CDR1 LNHDA, CDR2 SQIVND (reference sequence). In DNA, the CDR3 is TGTGCCAGTAGTATTACTAGCGGGATCGATGAGCAGTTCTTC. Its protein is CASSITSGIDEQFF.

The chain recombines TRBV5-4 with TRBJ2-2; D is unresolved. The V gene's germline CDR1 is SGHNT and CDR2 YYREEE (reference sequence). The CDR3 length is 11 residues. V lost 3 bases and J 13 bases, leaving 10 bases between the germline ends. CDR3 sequence: CASSYEKRLFF. As DNA, the CDR3 is TGTGCCAGCAGCTACGAAAAGAGGCTGTTTTTT. Full variable domain (missing parts from reference TRBV5-4 and TRBJ2-2): ETGVTQSPTHLIKTRGQQVTLRCSSQSGHNTVSWYQQALGQGPQFIFQYYREEENGRGNFPPRFSGLQFPNYSSELNVNALELDDSALYLCASSYEKRLFFGEGSRLTVL.

This clone was observed a few times. The chain is built from TRBV5-1 and TRBJ1-1, with D perhaps matching TRBD1 (6 bases). Trimming pared 1 base from V and 4 bases from J, leaving 11 bases between. Germline CDR1 SGHRS, CDR2 YFSETQ. The CDR3 contains 14 residues. As DNA, the CDR3 is TGCGCCAGCAGCTTGATCTCAGGGGCCACTGAAGCTTTCTTT. Amino acid sequence: CASSLISGATEAFF. The whole variable domain, remainder taken from reference TRBV5-1 and TRBJ1-1, is KAGVTQTPRYLIKTRGQQVTLSCSPISGHRSVSWYQQTPGQGLQFLFEYFSETQRNKGNFPGRFSGRQFSNSRSEMNVSTLELGDSALYLCASSLISGATEAFFGQGTRLTVV.

This chain joins TRBV11-1 and TRBJ1-4; D is perhaps TRBD1 (5 bases). V shed 6 bases and J shed 7 bases, with 21 bases lying between them. The germline gives CDR1 SGHAT, CDR2 FQDESV (reference sequence). The length of the CDR3 is 16 residues. CDR3 amino acids: CASRWGEMRVGEKLFF. DNA of the CDR3: TGTGCCAGCAGATGGGGGGAAATGAGGGTTGGTGAAAAACTGTTTTTT.

The chain joins TRBV18 to TRBJ2-4; the D gene is possibly TRBD1 (5 bases). V was trimmed by 2 bases and J by 8 bases, leaving 16 bases between them. The CDR3 is made up of 15 amino acids. Germline CDR1 and CDR2: KGHSH and LQKENI. The CDR3 nucleotides are TGTGCCAGCTCACCATTTCCGGACAATTGGGACATTCAGTACTTC. It codes for CASSPFPDNWDIQYF.

The chain links TRBV9 to TRBJ2-2, with 13 bases that match TRBD2. Per the germline V gene, CDR1 is SGDLS and CDR2 is YYNGEE. V was clipped by 4 bases and J by 10 bases; unmatched bases: 13. The CDR3 is made up of 17 amino acids. The CDR3 loop reads CASSRAGLAGRRAELFF. CDR3 in DNA: TGTGCCAGCAGCCGTGCGGGACTAGCGGGAAGGCGTGCGGAGCTGTTTTTT.

This sequence joins TRBV29-1 and TRBJ2-5; maybe TRBD1 (6 bases). CDR1 and CDR2 (germline): SQVTM, ANQGSEA. Trimming stripped 5 bases from V and 7 bases from J, with 17 bases between. The CDR3 is made up of 13 amino acids. The CDR3 here is CSVRDITGVTQYF. The CDR3 DNA is TGCAGCGTTCGGGACATCACAGGAGTGACCCAGTACTTC.

As DNA, the CDR3 is TGTGCCAGTAGTACCTGGGACAGGGTGGACGAGCAGTACTTC. Translating it yields CASSTWDRVDEQYF. V gene TRBV19 combines with J gene TRBJ2-7, with 9 bases fitting TRBD1. This CDR3 comprises 14 residues. V dropped 4 bases and J dropped 5; count of bases not matched to a gene: 6. Germline V gene sequence: CDR1 LNHDA, CDR2 SQIVND (reference sequence). Drawing the rest from reference TRBV19 and TRBJ2-7, the complete variable domain is DGGITQSPKYLFRKEGQNVTLSCEQNLNHDAMYWYRQDPGQGLRLIYYSQIVNDFQKGDIAEGYSVSREKKESFPLTVTSAQKNPTAFYLCASSTWDRVDEQYFGPGTRLTVT.

V and J are TRBV11-2 and TRBJ1-3, with D perhaps TRBD1 (5 bases). The CDR3 totals 17 residues. The germline V gene encodes CDR1 SGHAT and CDR2 FQNNGV. V lost 0 bases and J lost 3, with 15 bases in between. CDR3 residues: CASSLDPGGAGGNTIYF. The CDR3 bases are TGTGCCAGCAGCTTAGACCCAGGAGGGGCTGGTGGAAACACCATATATTTT.

The V call is TRBV19, the J call TRBJ1-2, with TRBD1 matching 10 bases. The CDR3 is 12 residues long. Trimming took 9 bases from V and 8 from J; bases not matched to a gene: 6. Germline-derived CDR1 and CDR2 are LNHDA and SQIVND (reference sequence). This CDR3 is CASRDRGRGYTF. The CDR3 DNA sequence: TGTGCCAGCCGGGACAGGGGAAGAGGCTACACCTTC.

The rearrangement joins TRBV19 to TRBJ2-3; D perhaps matches TRBD1 (5 bases). Per the germline V gene, CDR1 is LNHDA and CDR2 is SQIVND (reference sequence). This CDR3 comprises 15 residues. V lost 2 bases, J lost 0 bases, and 9 bases lay in between. CDR3 sequence (DNA): TGTGCCAGTAGTATAATGGGGCAGAGCACAGATACGCAGTATTTT. It specifies CASSIMGQSTDTQYF.

This clone has only a few counts. This chain's CDR3 is CASSLGTGGLAFF. CDR3 in DNA: TGTGCCAGCAGCCTAGGGACAGGGGGCTTGGCTTTCTTT. The chain joins TRBV5-4 to TRBJ1-1; the match to TRBD1 covers 12 bases. The CDR3 extends over 13 amino acids. Trimming at V came to 4 bases and at J to 11 bases, leaving 6 bases not matched to a gene. From germline, CDR1 is SGHNT and CDR2 YYREEE (reference sequence).

V usage is TRBV19 and J usage is TRBJ2-7; 9 positions agree with TRBD2. J was trimmed by 4 bases and V by 2 bases; bases with no gene match: 3. The germline CDR1 and CDR2 sequences are LNHDA and SQIVND (reference sequence). CDR3 size: 14 residues. CDR3 in DNA: TGTGCCAGTAGTATATATACTAGCGGGTACGAGCAGTACTTC. Protein sequence: CASSIYTSGYEQYF.

This clone came up once. The chain is built from TRBV11-2 and TRBJ1-1; TRBD1 is a possible D gene (5 bases). Looked up from germline, CDR1 is SGHAT and CDR2 is FQNNGV. V lost 5 bases to trimming and J lost 0 bases, with 16 bases between them. The CDR3 extends over 16 amino acids. CDR3: CASSAETPGMNTEAFF. Written as DNA, the CDR3 is TGTGCCAGCAGCGCCGAAACCCCAGGGATGAACACTGAAGCTTTCTTT.

This clone showed up just once. This sample includes further DNA sequences coding for the same CDR3. The chain recombines TRBV7-2 with TRBJ2-3; TRBD1 matches 7 bases. Losses at the gene ends were 4 bases for V and 1 base for J; bases not matched to a gene: 5. The CDR3 runs 15 residues. Germline V CDR1 and CDR2: SGHTA, FQGNSA. CDR3 DNA sequence: TGTGCCAGCAGCTCTACAGGGGTTGGCACAGATACGCAGTATTTT. Amino acid sequence: CASSSTGVGTDTQYF.

This chain connects TRBV21-1 to TRBJ2-3; the DNA was not used to check the table's D call, TRBD2. TRBV21-1 is recorded as a pseudogene. This CDR3 has 16 amino acids. The CDR3 here is CASFPGLATFTDTQYF. The CDR3, as DNA: TGTGCCAGCTTTCCAGGACTAGCGACCTTCACAGATACGCAGTATTTT.

This clone appeared a few times. The chain is built from TRBV5-6 and TRBJ1-1; 8 positions agree with TRBD1. The junction had 6 bases not matched to a gene; V was cut back by 1 base and J by 1 base. CDR3 length equals 16 residues. From germline, CDR1 is SGHDT and CDR2 YYEEEE. CDR3 in amino acids: CASSLSDRGANTEAFF. In nucleotides, the CDR3 is TGTGCCAGCAGCTTGTCCGACAGGGGAGCGAACACTGAAGCTTTCTTT.

J is TRBJ2-1 and V is TRBV5-1; D remains unclear. The V gene's germline CDR1 is SGHRS and CDR2 YFSETQ. V lost 7 bases and J lost 8, with 19 bases in between. The CDR3 is 14 residues long. The CDR3 DNA is TGCGCCAGCCGAATCAACAGCTTCTCCGATGAGCAGTTCTTC. This sequence encodes CASRINSFSDEQFF.

With respect to this clone: The CDR3 end shows no conserved phenylalanine or tryptophan, and so a read error is likely. Because the CDR3's place on the DNA is in doubt, the DNA is left out and the CDR3 is given as listed by TCRdb. This chain links TRBV10-3 with TRBJ1-5. In germline, CDR1 is ENHRY, CDR2 SYGVKD. The CDR3 length is 9 residues, termini included. The CDR3 loop reads CAIREGDLE.

A single count supports this clone. The chain employs TRBV23-1 and TRBJ2-3; tentative D call: TRBD2 (5 bases). TRBV23-1 is marked as an open reading frame, function uncertain. V lost 1 base and J 2 bases, leaving 10 bases between the germline ends. The CDR3 consists of 15 residues. CDR3 coding DNA: TGCGCCAGCAGTCAATGGGCGGGCATCACAGATACGCAGTATTTT. Translated, it gives CASSQWAGITDTQYF.

This chain joins TRBV29-1 and TRBJ2-5; tentative D call: TRBD1 (6 bases). Looked up from germline, CDR1 is SQVTM and CDR2 is ANQGSEA. This CDR3 has 11 amino acids. V shed 7 bases and J shed 4 bases, with 10 bases lying between them. This chain's CDR3 is CSATGLETQYF. The CDR3 DNA is TGCAGCGCAACAGGGTTAGAGACCCAGTACTTC.

The chain's CDR3 is CAWSVLTPGRYNEQFF. CDR3 DNA sequence: TGTGCCTGGAGTGTCCTTACTCCCGGTCGCTACAATGAGCAGTTCTTC. This chain uses TRBV30 with TRBJ2-1, with unresolved D. The CDR3 has 16 amino acids. Germline V gene lookup returns CDR1 GTSNPN and CDR2 SVGIG (reference sequence). V was pared by 0 bases and J by 3 bases, with 15 bases between.

The chain carries TRBV10-1 and TRBJ2-7; D uncertain. Germline lookup yields CDR1 WNHNN and CDR2 SYGVQD (reference sequence). V was pared by 4 bases and J by 6 bases, with 16 bases between. CDR3 size: 14 residues. This CDR3 reads CASSGNDGSGEQYF. CDR3 sequence (DNA): TGCGCCAGCAGTGGAAACGACGGGTCGGGCGAGCAGTACTTC.

The rearrangement links TRBV30 to TRBJ2-1; D is unresolved. The CDR3 is 14 amino acids. CDR1 and CDR2 (germline): GTSNPN, SVGIG (reference sequence). V dropped 4 bases and J dropped 3 bases, with 13 bases sitting between them. The CDR3 here is CAWMAFGGYNEQFF. In nucleotides, the CDR3 is TGTGCCTGGATGGCGTTCGGCGGCTACAATGAGCAGTTCTTC.

The chain couples TRBV13 to TRBJ2-5; 13 bases are a match to TRBD2. CDR3 size: 17 residues. Germline V gene lookup returns CDR1 PRHDT and CDR2 FYEKMQ (reference sequence). V lost 5 bases to trimming and J lost 4 bases; unmatched junction nucleotides: 10. DNA for the CDR3: TGTGCCAGCAGCCCCGGGATAACTAGCGGGAGGGCAGAGACCCAGTACTTC. Its translation: CASSPGITSGRAETQYF.

The chain is built from TRBV11-3 and TRBJ2-1, with D unclear. This CDR3 is built from 12 residues. CDR1 SGHNT and CDR2 YENEEA come from the germline V gene. V lost 4 bases to trimming and J lost 9 bases, with 10 bases between them. The CDR3 DNA reads as TGTGCCAGCAGCTATAATGACTTTGAGCAGTTCTTC. It translates to CASSYNDFEQFF.

This clone was observed once. V is TRBV7-6 and J is TRBJ2-6; no definite D call. The CDR3 contains 17 residues. With 5 bases removed from V and 5 bases from J, the gap between germline ends came to 19 bases. From germline, CDR1 is SGHVS and CDR2 FNYEAQ. The CDR3 protein is CASSRRSSQSRANVLTF. The CDR3, as DNA: TGTGCCAGCAGCCGAAGATCCTCACAAAGTCGGGCCAACGTCCTGACTTTC.